The 26 T cell receptor beta chains in this list originate from one sample, sequenced in a study of OX40 agonist ivuxolimab in advanced cancers. Repertoires were generated with immunoSEQ multiplex PCR, while TCRdb's copy carries only in-frame clones and drops some. This table holds roughly 19,000 clones, roughly 84% found once. Sequenced here: CD4+ or CD8+ T cells sorted from blood, sampled in a trial of the OX40 agonist ivuxolimab. The origin of the receptors is an adult with an advanced solid tumor such as melanoma, head and neck, liver or kidney cancer.

J is TRBJ2-7 and V is TRBV6-1; a possible D gene is TRBD1 (6 bases). In germline, CDR1 is MNHNS, CDR2 SASEGT. The CDR3 is made up of 12 amino acids. The ends were cut back, 6 bases at V and 3 bases at J, with 9 bases in the middle. DNA of the CDR3: TGTGCCAGCAGCTTACAGGGCTACGAGCAGTACTTC. Its translation: CASSLQGYEQYF.

This chain joins TRBV5-1 and TRBJ1-4; D is undetermined. Trimming shortened V by 6 bases and J by 0 bases, and 12 bases separated the two germline ends. The length of the CDR3 is 15 residues. CDR1 and CDR2 from the germline V gene are SGHRS and YFSETQ. CDR3 in DNA: TGCGCCAGCAAGAGGCAGGCCACAACTAATGAAAAACTGTTTTTT. It specifies CASKRQATTNEKLFF. Looking up the rest from reference TRBV5-1 and TRBJ1-4 gives the full variable domain: KAGVTQTPRYLIKTRGQQVTLSCSPISGHRSVSWYQQTPGQGLQFLFEYFSETQRNKGNFPGRFSGRQFSNSRSEMNVSTLELGDSALYLCASKRQATTNEKLFFGSGTQLSVL.

J is TRBJ2-7 and V is TRBV27; 11 nucleotides agree with TRBD1. Germline V CDR1 and CDR2: MNHEY, SMNVEV (reference sequence). There are 15 residues in the CDR3. V gave up 5 bases and J gave up 7 bases; unmatched junction bases: 10. CDR3 bases: TGTGCCAGCAGTGTAAGGACAGGGGGCGCGGGGGAGCAGTACTTC. The encoded protein is CASSVRTGGAGEQYF.

The chain carries TRBV5-3 and TRBJ1-2; a weak D match, TRBD1 (6 bases). TRBV5-3 is given ORF status, its function remaining uncertain. The length of the CDR3 is 14 residues. V shed 0 bases and J shed 5 bases, with 11 bases lying between them. CDR3 protein: CARSLARGSYGYTF. For the CDR3, the DNA is TGTGCCAGAAGCTTGGCCAGGGGATCGTATGGCTACACCTTC.

This sequence joins TRBV7-2 and TRBJ1-2, with a weak D call TRBD1 (5 bases). CDR1 SGHTA and CDR2 FQGNSA come from the germline V gene. CDR3 size: 13 residues. Trimming shortened V by 5 bases and J by 8 bases, and 15 bases separated the two germline ends. CDR3 protein: CASSPRGGDGYTF. As DNA, the CDR3 is TGTGCCAGCAGCCCCCGGGGAGGGGACGGCTACACCTTC.

The rearrangement uses TRBV6-5 and TRBJ2-1; D possibly corresponds to TRBD2 (5 bases). The germline V gene has CDR1 MNHEY and CDR2 SVGAGI. V lost 6 bases, J lost 5 bases, and 14 bases lay in between. The CDR3 extends over 14 amino acids. The CDR3 coding sequence is TGTGCCAGCAGACTCGGCGGAGGAAACAATGAGCAGTTCTTC. Translation: CASRLGGGNNEQFF.

This clone was recorded a few times. The chain uses TRBV5-4 and TRBJ1-1; D not resolved. The length of the CDR3 is 13 residues. Trimming removed 3 bases at V and 1 base at J, with 7 bases between. The germline V gene encodes CDR1 SGHNT and CDR2 YYREEE (reference sequence). CDR3 DNA: TGTGCCAGCAGCTCCCAAAAGAACACTGAAGCTTTCTTT. Translation gives CASSSQKNTEAFF.

The rearrangement links TRBV30 to TRBJ1-1; D call uncertain. The CDR3 covers 13 residues. Germline values: CDR1 GTSNPN, CDR2 SVGIG (reference sequence). Trimming removed 2 bases from V and 3 bases from J, with 10 bases in between. CDR3 sequence (DNA): TGTGCCTGGAGTCCGTGGACCTACACTGAAGCTTTCTTT. Protein: CAWSPWTYTEAFF.

The chain is built from TRBV11-2 and TRBJ2-1; 8 bases are a match to TRBD2. Germline lookup yields CDR1 SGHAT and CDR2 FQNNGV. V dropped 8 bases and J dropped 9; count of bases not matched to a gene: 12. This CDR3 is built from 14 residues. The CDR3 coding sequence is TGTGCCAGCGGACAGCGGGAGTTGGCCGGTGAGCAGTTCTTC. It specifies CASGQRELAGEQFF. Together with reference TRBV11-2 and TRBJ2-1, the CDR3 gives the full variable domain: EAGVAQSPRYKIIEKRQSVAFWCNPISGHATLYWYQQILGQGPKLLIQFQNNGVVDDSQLPKDRFSAERLKGVDSTLKIQPAKLEDSAVYLCASGQRELAGEQFFGPGTRLTVL.

The chain joins TRBV4-2 to TRBJ1-1, with TRBD1 matching over 7 bases. Trimming removed 3 bases from V and 1 base from J; junction bases left unmatched: 5. The germline V gene has CDR1 LGHNA and CDR2 YNFKEQ. This CDR3 comprises 15 residues. The CDR3 protein is CASSHSRDRNTEAFF. DNA of the CDR3: TGTGCCAGCAGCCATTCGCGGGACAGGAACACTGAAGCTTTCTTT.

The chain recombines TRBV5-1 with TRBJ1-6; 8 nucleotides align to TRBD1. The germline CDR1 and CDR2 sequences are SGHRS and YFSETQ. The CDR3 is made up of 14 amino acids. V shed 4 bases and J 8 bases; nucleotides not matched to a gene: 5. The DNA of the CDR3 is TGCGCCAGCAGCGTGGACAGGGTTTATTCACCCCTCCACTTT. As protein: CASSVDRVYSPLHF. The whole variable domain, remainder taken from reference TRBV5-1 and TRBJ1-6, is KAGVTQTPRYLIKTRGQQVTLSCSPISGHRSVSWYQQTPGQGLQFLFEYFSETQRNKGNFPGRFSGRQFSNSRSEMNVSTLELGDSALYLCASSVDRVYSPLHFGNGTRLTVT.

This chain connects TRBV30 to TRBJ1-2; no definite D call. The germline gives CDR1 GTSNPN, CDR2 SVGIG (reference sequence). This CDR3 has 13 amino acids. With 7 bases removed from V and 5 bases from J, the gap between germline ends came to 17 bases. This chain's CDR3 is CAYSTNALYGYTF. CDR3 nucleotides: TGTGCCTACTCCACCAATGCTCTATATGGCTACACCTTC.

This clone appeared a single time. The chain uses TRBV2 and TRBJ1-1; D not certain. The V gene lost 1 base and the J gene lost 7 bases, with 4 bases spanning the gap. The CDR3 sequence is 11 residues long. Germline CDR1 SNHLY, CDR2 FYNNEI. In DNA, the CDR3 is TGTGCCAGCAGTGAAGGGGGTGAAGCTTTCTTT. Its protein is CASSEGGEAFF.

The chain carries TRBV5-1 and TRBJ1-2; maybe TRBD1 (5 bases). Per the germline V gene, CDR1 is SGHRS and CDR2 is YFSETQ. This CDR3 has 14 residues. Trimming cost V 0 bases and J 8 bases, with 14 bases left between them. The CDR3 loop is CASSLDFRGYGYTF. CDR3 DNA: TGCGCCAGCAGCTTGGACTTTAGGGGTTACGGCTACACCTTC.

The chain has TRBV19 and TRBJ2-7; no clear D. Germline V gives CDR1 LNHDA, CDR2 SQIVND (reference sequence). V was cut by 3 bases and J by 2 bases, with 11 bases left in between. The CDR3 runs 14 residues. CDR3 residues: CASSIQRGTYEQYF. The DNA of the CDR3 is TGTGCCAGTAGTATCCAGCGTGGGACCTACGAGCAGTACTTC.

The V and J genes are TRBV27 and TRBJ2-2; D is uncertain. CDR3 length: 14 amino acids. With 3 bases removed from V and 3 bases from J, the gap between germline ends came to 8 bases. Germline CDR1 and CDR2: MNHEY and SMNVEV (reference sequence). As DNA, the CDR3 is TGTGCCAGCAGTTTGTCAGGATACACCGGGGAGCTGTTTTTT. Residues: CASSLSGYTGELFF.

This chain links TRBV4-1 with TRBJ1-4; 12 bases align to TRBD1. The V gene's germline CDR1 is MGHRA and CDR2 YSYEKL. The V segment lost 4 bases and the J segment 8 bases; nucleotides outside the gene matches: 5. The CDR3 sequence is 15 residues long. DNA of the CDR3: TGCGCCAGCAGCCCCACCGGGACAGGGGGCGAAAAACTGTTTTTT. Translation: CASSPTGTGGEKLFF.

As to this clone: Other DNA sequences in this sample translate to the same CDR3. This chain uses TRBV6-6 with TRBJ2-1; D is possibly TRBD2 (5 bases). The CDR3 runs to 13 residues. V shed 5 bases and J shed 3 bases, with 8 bases lying between them. Germline CDR1 reads MNHNY; CDR2 reads SVGAGI (reference sequence). CDR3 nucleotides: TGTGCCAGCAGTCAAGGGAGCTACAATGAGCAGTTCTTC. It codes for CASSQGSYNEQFF.

The chain carries TRBV11-3 and TRBJ2-7; no clear D gene. Trimming removed 3 bases from V and 3 bases from J, with 9 bases in between. CDR1 and CDR2 (germline): SGHNT, YENEEA. The CDR3 loop spans 13 amino acids. CDR3 coding DNA: TGTGCCAGCAGCTTGTTTACGGGCTACGAGCAGTACTTC. Protein sequence: CASSLFTGYEQYF.

The CDR3 is CASSLSGTSGDTQYF. The CDR3 coding sequence is TGTGCCAGCAGCCTTTCCGGGACTAGCGGAGATACGCAGTATTTT. The chain joins TRBV28 to TRBJ2-3; TRBD2 matches at 11 bases. Losses at the gene ends were 6 bases for V and 5 bases for J; bases not matched to a gene: 7. Germline CDR1 and CDR2: MDHEN and SYDVKM. The CDR3 length is 15 residues. Supplemented by reference TRBV28 and TRBJ2-3, the full variable domain reads DVKVTQSSRYLVKRTGEKVFLECVQDMDHENMFWYRQDPGLGLRLIYFSYDVKMKEKGDIPEGYSVSREKKERFSLILESASTNQTSMYLCASSLSGTSGDTQYFGPGTRLTVL.

This clone has only one observation. This chain links TRBV7-2 with TRBJ1-1; TRBD1 matches at 7 bases. Trimming at V came to 5 bases and at J to 8 bases, leaving 14 bases not matched to a gene. Germline values: CDR1 SGHTA, CDR2 FQGNSA. The CDR3 covers 15 residues. CDR3 coding DNA: TGTGCCAGCAGCACCCAGGGGGGGACTGGGACGGAAGCTTTCTTT. Residues: CASSTQGGTGTEAFF. The whole variable domain, filled in from reference TRBV7-2 and TRBJ1-1, reads GAGVSQSPSNKVTEKGKDVELRCDPISGHTALYWYRQSLGQGLEFLIYFQGNSAPDKSGLPSDRFSAERTGGSVSTLTIQRTQQEDSAVYLCASSTQGGTGTEAFFGQGTRLTVV.

The genes are TRBV5-1 and TRBJ2-7, with TRBD2 matching over 10 bases. J was trimmed by 3 bases and V by 0 bases; bases with no gene match: 6. Germline CDR1 reads SGHRS; CDR2 reads YFSETQ. The CDR3 is 16 residues long. The CDR3 sequence: CASSLGLAGVVYEQYF. In DNA form, the CDR3 reads TGCGCCAGCAGCTTGGGGCTAGCGGGAGTAGTCTACGAGCAGTACTTC.

The chain combines TRBV18 with TRBJ2-7; a weak D match, TRBD1 (5 bases). With 2 bases removed from V and 3 bases from J, the gap between germline ends came to 11 bases. Germline V CDR1 and CDR2: KGHSH, LQKENI. The CDR3 is made up of 14 amino acids. In DNA, the CDR3 is TGTGCCAGCTCACCAGTACAGGATAGCTACGAGCAGTACTTC. Translating it yields CASSPVQDSYEQYF.

This chain uses TRBV5-6 with TRBJ2-3; TRBD2 matches 8 bases. Per germline, CDR1 SGHDT and CDR2 YYEEEE. The V and J ends lost 3 bases and 0 bases, in that order; junction bases with no gene match: 6. This CDR3 is built from 16 residues. The CDR3: CASSSATSGSTDTQYF. The CDR3 region has the DNA TGTGCCAGCAGCTCCGCCACTAGCGGTAGCACAGATACGCAGTATTTT.

The DNA for the CDR3 is TGTGCCAGCAGTTTAGCCCCGACAGGGGTTGAAGCTTTCTTT. Translation gives CASSLAPTGVEAFF. This chain links TRBV28 with TRBJ1-1, with TRBD1 matching over 8 bases. CDR3 length equals 14 residues. Per the germline V gene, CDR1 is MDHEN and CDR2 is SYDVKM. V was pared by 2 bases and J by 7 bases, with 6 bases of the junction left unmatched. Together with reference TRBV28 and TRBJ1-1, the CDR3 gives the full variable domain: DVKVTQSSRYLVKRTGEKVFLECVQDMDHENMFWYRQDPGLGLRLIYFSYDVKMKEKGDIPEGYSVSREKKERFSLILESASTNQTSMYLCASSLAPTGVEAFFGQGTRLTVV.

This clone was seen more than once but under ten times. Here the CDR3 reads CASRNGQLEAGELFF. DNA of the CDR3: TGTGCCAGCAGAAACGGACAGCTCGAGGCCGGGGAGCTGTTTTTT. The chain carries TRBV7-2 and TRBJ2-2, with D possibly being TRBD1 (6 bases). This CDR3 has 15 residues. The V end lost 6 bases, the J end lost 6 bases, and 17 bases lay between the germline ends. Germline CDR1 and CDR2: SGHTA and FQGNSA.